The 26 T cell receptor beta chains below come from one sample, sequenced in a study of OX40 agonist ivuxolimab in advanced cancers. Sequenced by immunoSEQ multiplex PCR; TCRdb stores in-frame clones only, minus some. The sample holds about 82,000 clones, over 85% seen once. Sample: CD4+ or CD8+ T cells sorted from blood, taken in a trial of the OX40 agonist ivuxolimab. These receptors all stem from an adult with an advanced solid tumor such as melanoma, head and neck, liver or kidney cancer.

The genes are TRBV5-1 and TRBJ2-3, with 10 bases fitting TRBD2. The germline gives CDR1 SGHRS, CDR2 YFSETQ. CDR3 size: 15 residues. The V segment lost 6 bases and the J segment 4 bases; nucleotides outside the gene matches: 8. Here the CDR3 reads CASTHSGGAADTQYF. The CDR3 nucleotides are TGCGCCAGCACCCACAGCGGGGGGGCTGCAGATACGCAGTATTTT.

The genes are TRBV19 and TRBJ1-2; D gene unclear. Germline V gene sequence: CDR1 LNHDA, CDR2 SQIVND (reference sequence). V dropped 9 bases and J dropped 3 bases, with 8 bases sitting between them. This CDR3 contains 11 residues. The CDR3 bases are TGTGCCAGCGGACGGTACTATGGCTACACCTTC. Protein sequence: CASGRYYGYTF.

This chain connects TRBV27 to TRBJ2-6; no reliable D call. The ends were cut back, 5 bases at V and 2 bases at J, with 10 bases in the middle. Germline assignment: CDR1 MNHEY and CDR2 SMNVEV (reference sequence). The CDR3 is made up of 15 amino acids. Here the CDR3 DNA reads TGTGCCAGCAGTACTGGACGAGCTGGGGCCAACGTCCTGACTTTC. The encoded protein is CASSTGRAGANVLTF.

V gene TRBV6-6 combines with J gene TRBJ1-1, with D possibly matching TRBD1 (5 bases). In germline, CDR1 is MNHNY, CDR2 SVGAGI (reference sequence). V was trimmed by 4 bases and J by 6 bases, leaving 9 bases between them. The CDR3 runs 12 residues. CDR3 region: CASSSGTAEAFF. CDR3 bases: TGTGCCAGCAGTTCTGGGACCGCTGAAGCTTTCTTT.

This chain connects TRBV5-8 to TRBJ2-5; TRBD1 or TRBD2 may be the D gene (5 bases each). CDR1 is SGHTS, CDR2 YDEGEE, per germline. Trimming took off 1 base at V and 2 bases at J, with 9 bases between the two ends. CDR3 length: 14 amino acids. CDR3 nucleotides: TGTGCCAGCAGCTTGTGGGGGAATCAAGAGACCCAGTACTTC. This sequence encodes CASSLWGNQETQYF.

CDR3 protein: CASSPAAETQYF. In DNA, the CDR3 is TGTGCCAGCTCACCAGCCGCAGAGACCCAGTACTTC. The genes are TRBV18 and TRBJ2-5; unclear D gene. Germline assignment: CDR1 KGHSH and CDR2 LQKENI. CDR3 size: 12 residues. V lost 2 bases and J 4 bases, leaving 5 bases between the germline ends.

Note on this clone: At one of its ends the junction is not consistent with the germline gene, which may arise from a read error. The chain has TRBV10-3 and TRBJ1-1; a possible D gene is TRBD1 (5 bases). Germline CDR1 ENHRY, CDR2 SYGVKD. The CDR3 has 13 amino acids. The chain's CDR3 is CAISGGMDTEAFF. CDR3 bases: TGTGCCATTAGTGGGGGGATGGACACTGAAGCTTTCTTT.

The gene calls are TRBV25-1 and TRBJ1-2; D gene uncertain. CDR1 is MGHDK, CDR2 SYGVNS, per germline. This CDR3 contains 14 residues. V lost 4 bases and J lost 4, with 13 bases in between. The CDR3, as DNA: TGTGCCAGCAGTGGGTCCCGCGCGGGCTATGGCTACACCTTC. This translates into CASSGSRAGYGYTF.

CDR3: CASSPPDPAGTQYF. CDR3 in DNA: TGTGCCAGCAGCCCGCCTGACCCAGCGGGTACGCAGTATTTT. V usage is TRBV7-3 and J usage is TRBJ2-3; D may be TRBD2 (6 bases). This CDR3 region has 14 residues. Germline V gene data show CDR1 as SGHTA and CDR2 as FQGTGA. Trimming shortened V by 5 bases and J by 8 bases, and 17 bases separated the two germline ends.

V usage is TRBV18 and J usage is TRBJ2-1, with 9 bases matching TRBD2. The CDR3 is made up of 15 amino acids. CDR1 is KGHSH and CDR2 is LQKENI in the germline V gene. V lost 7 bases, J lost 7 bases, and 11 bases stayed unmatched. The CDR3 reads CASCPGTSLPNEQFF. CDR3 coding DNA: TGTGCCAGCTGCCCCGGGACTAGCTTACCGAATGAGCAGTTCTTC.

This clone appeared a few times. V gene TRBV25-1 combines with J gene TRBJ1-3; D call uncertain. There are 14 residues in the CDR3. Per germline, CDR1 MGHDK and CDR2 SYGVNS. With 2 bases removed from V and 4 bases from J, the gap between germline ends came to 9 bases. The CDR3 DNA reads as TGTGCCAGCAGTGAAGAACGTTCGGGAAACACCATATATTTT. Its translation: CASSEERSGNTIYF.

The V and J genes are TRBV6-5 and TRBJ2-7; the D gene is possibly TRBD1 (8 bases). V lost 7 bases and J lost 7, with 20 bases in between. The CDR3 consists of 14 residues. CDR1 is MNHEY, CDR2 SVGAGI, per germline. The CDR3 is CASNNRGGLEEQYF. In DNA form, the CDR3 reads TGTGCCAGCAACAACAGGGGGGGTCTCGAAGAGCAGTACTTC.

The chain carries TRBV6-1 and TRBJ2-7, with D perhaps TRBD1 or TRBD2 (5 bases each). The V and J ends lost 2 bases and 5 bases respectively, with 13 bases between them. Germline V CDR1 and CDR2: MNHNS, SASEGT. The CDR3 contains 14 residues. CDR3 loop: CASSELVRGHEQYF. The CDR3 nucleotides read TGTGCCAGCAGTGAATTAGTCCGGGGACACGAGCAGTACTTC.

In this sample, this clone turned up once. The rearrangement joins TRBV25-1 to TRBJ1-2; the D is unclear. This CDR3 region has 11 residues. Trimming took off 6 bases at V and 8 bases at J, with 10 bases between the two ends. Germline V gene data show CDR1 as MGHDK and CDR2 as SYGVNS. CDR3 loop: CASSGVWGYTF. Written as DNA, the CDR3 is TGTGCCAGCAGCGGGGTCTGGGGCTACACCTTC.

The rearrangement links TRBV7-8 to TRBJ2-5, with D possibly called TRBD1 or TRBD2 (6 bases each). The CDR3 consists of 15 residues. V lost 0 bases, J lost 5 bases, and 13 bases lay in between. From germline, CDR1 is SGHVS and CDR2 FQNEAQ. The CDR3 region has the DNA TGTGCCAGCAGCTTAGCTGGGGGGCGTGGGGAGACCCAGTACTTC. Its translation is CASSLAGGRGETQYF.

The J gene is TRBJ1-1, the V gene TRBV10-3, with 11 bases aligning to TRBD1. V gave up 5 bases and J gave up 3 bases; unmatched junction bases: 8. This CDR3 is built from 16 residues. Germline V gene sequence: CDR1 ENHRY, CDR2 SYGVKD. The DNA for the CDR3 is TGTGCCATCAGTACCGGACAGGGGGCGGATTACACTGAAGCTTTCTTT. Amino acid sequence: CAISTGQGADYTEAFF.

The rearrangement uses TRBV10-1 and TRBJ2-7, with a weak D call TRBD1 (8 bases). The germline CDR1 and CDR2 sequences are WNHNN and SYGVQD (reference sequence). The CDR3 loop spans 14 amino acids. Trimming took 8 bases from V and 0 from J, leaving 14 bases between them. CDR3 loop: CASSQGGSSYEQYF. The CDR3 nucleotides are TGCGCCAGCTCACAGGGGGGGAGCTCCTACGAGCAGTACTTC.

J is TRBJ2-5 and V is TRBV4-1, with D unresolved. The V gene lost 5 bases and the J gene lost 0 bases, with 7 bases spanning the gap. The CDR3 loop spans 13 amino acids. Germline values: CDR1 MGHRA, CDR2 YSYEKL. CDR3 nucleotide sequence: TGCGCCAGCAGCGACTGGAACCAAGAGACCCAGTACTTC. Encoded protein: CASSDWNQETQYF.

CDR3 sequence (DNA): TGTGCCAGCAGTTACTCGATCGGTTCTGGGGCCAACGTCCTGACTTTC. Its protein is CASSYSIGSGANVLTF. V gene TRBV6-6 combines with J gene TRBJ2-6; D call uncertain. The CDR3 has 16 residues. Germline V gene data show CDR1 as MNHNY and CDR2 as SVGAGI (reference sequence). Between the trimmed V and J ends, which lost 0 bases and 1 base, there was a span of 7 bases.

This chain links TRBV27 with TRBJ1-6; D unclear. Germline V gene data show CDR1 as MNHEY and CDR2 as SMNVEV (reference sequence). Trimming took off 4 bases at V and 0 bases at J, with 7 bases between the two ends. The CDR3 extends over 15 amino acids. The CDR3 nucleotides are TGTGCCAGCAGTTCCACAAGCTCCTATAATTCACCCCTCCACTTT. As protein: CASSSTSSYNSPLHF.

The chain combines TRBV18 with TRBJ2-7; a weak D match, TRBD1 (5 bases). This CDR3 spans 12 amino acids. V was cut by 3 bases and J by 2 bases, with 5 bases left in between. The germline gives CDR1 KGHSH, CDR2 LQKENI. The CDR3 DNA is TGTGCCAGCTCACCGGGGCCCTACGAGCAGTACTTC. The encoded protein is CASSPGPYEQYF.

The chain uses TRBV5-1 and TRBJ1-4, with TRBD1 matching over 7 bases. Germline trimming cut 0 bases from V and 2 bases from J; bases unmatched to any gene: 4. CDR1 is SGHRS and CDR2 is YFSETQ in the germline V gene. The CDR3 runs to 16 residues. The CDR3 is CASSLGRGATNEKLFF. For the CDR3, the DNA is TGCGCCAGCAGCTTGGGCAGGGGGGCGACTAATGAAAAACTGTTTTTT.

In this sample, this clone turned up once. This CDR3 reads CASSLNLASDTQYF. CDR3 DNA: TGTGCCAGCAGCTTAAATCTAGCATCAGATACGCAGTATTTT. V is TRBV7-8 and J is TRBJ2-3; maybe TRBD2 (5 bases). The CDR3 is 14 residues long. CDR1 and CDR2 from the germline V gene are SGHVS and FQNEAQ. V was clipped by 2 bases and J by 4 bases, with 10 bases between them.

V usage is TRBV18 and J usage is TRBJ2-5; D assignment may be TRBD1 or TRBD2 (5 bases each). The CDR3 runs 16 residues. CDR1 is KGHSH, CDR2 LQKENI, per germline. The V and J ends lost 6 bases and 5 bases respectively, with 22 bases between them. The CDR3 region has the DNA TGTGCCAGCTCCCCTCAGGGCGGAGGTAACCTGGAGACCCAGTACTTC. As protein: CASSPQGGGNLETQYF.

Written as DNA, the CDR3 is TGTGCCAGCAGCTCGCCGGACAGCGGTGGCTACACCTTC. This translates into CASSSPDSGGYTF. V and J are TRBV11-2 and TRBJ1-2; possibly TRBD1 for D (6 bases). The germline V and J ends were trimmed by 4 bases and 7 bases, with 13 bases remaining between them. The germline V gene encodes CDR1 SGHAT and CDR2 FQNNGV. The CDR3 spans 13 residues.

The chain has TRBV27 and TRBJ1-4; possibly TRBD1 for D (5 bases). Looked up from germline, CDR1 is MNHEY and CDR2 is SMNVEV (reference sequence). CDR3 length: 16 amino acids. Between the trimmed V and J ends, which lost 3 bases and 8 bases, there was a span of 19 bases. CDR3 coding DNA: TGTGCCAGCAGTTTTAGACAACCCACCCGGGGCGAAAAACTGTTTTTT. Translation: CASSFRQPTRGEKLFF.